This record covers a single T cell receptor beta chain. What it recognizes is unknown. These data originate in a study of cytomegalovirus exposure and HLA in healthy donors. General observations from the study: Versus the approximately 700-donor mean, an Asian-associated ancestry cluster reportedly showed fewer N-insertions in a later analysis. One variant, a missense change in DCLRE1C, was linked in a later analysis to TCR beta V- and J-gene trimming. With DRB1 most and HLA-C fewest, TCR association rates differed between HLA loci in a later analysis. A later analysis associated 16,951 TCR beta sequences with HLA alleles at a 0.05 false discovery rate.

Per the germline V gene, CDR1 is SGHDT and CDR2 is YYEEEE. The CDR3 runs to 17 residues. Trimming stripped 5 bases from V and 1 base from J, with 19 bases between. A multiplex PCR was run with 60 Vbeta primers and 13 Jbeta primers. The protocol was immunoSEQ multiplex PCR, while the TCRdb copy is restricted to in-frame clones and leaves out a portion. The table includes 200,000 or so clones, 65% to 85% detected once. The receptor comes from a woman in her twenties or thirties in good health and CMV-seropositive. The chain is built from TRBV5-6 and TRBJ1-5; TRBD1 is a possible D gene (6 bases). Sequencing was performed on PBMCs. The CDR3 is CASSRSQGRRSNQPQHF. CDR3 nucleotides: TGTGCCAGCAGTCGCTCACAGGGACGGAGAAGCAATCAGCCCCAGCATTTT.